Below are 29 T cell receptor beta chains sequenced from a single sample in a study of blood T cell repertoires in COVID-19. Sequencing used immunoSEQ multiplex PCR; TCRdb keeps in-frame clones, though not all of them. Among about 150,000 clones listed, around 85% were seen once. The sequencing input was peripheral blood. These receptors were taken from a woman in her sixties or seventies with acute or convalescent COVID-19.

The gene calls are TRBV30 and TRBJ2-5; D is perhaps TRBD1 or TRBD2 (5 bases each). The CDR3 has 13 residues. Per the germline V gene, CDR1 is GTSNPN and CDR2 is SVGIG (reference sequence). V gave up 5 bases and J gave up 1 base, with 11 bases separating them. The CDR3 DNA reads as TGTGCCTGGGGGAGACAGACCCAAGAGACCCAGTACTTC. This codes for CAWGRQTQETQYF.

The chain combines TRBV7-9 with TRBJ1-3, with 8 bases fitting TRBD1. Germline V CDR1 and CDR2: SEHNR, FQNEAQ (reference sequence). After removal of 4 bases from V and 2 bases from J, the junction contained 7 bases not matched to a gene. The length of the CDR3 is 16 residues. This CDR3 reads CASSYSTGVPGNTIYF. The CDR3 DNA reads as TGTGCCAGCAGCTACTCGACAGGGGTGCCTGGAAACACCATATATTTT.

A few counts support this clone. The V gene is TRBV7-8, the J gene TRBJ1-2; perhaps TRBD1 as D (6 bases). Trimming removed 0 bases from V and 2 bases from J, with 13 bases in between. The CDR3 contains 16 residues. Germline loops: CDR1 SGHVS, CDR2 FQNEAQ. The CDR3 DNA sequence: TGTGCCAGCAGCTTAGCGCAAGGACAGATAAACTATGGCTACACCTTC. Its translation: CASSLAQGQINYGYTF.

This clone was recorded once. The chain carries TRBV3-1 (or the pseudogene TRBV3-2) and TRBJ1-2; D remains unclear. V was cut by 1 base and J by 2 bases, with 5 bases left in between. This CDR3 region has 13 residues. Looked up from germline, CDR1 is LGHDT and CDR2 is YNNKEL (reference sequence). CDR3 nucleotides: TGTGCCAGCAGCCAAGCCGGGAACTATGGCTACACCTTC. Translating gives CASSQAGNYGYTF.

V usage is TRBV4-2 and J usage is TRBJ1-3; D possibly corresponds to TRBD1 (6 bases). Germline V gives CDR1 LGHNA, CDR2 YNFKEQ. Trimming stripped 8 bases from V and 3 bases from J, with 17 bases between. CDR3 length equals 15 residues. The CDR3 loop is CASGGSGGYGNTIYF. The CDR3 DNA follows: TGTGCCAGCGGTGGGTCGGGGGGCTATGGAAACACCATATATTTT.

This sequence joins TRBV5-6 and TRBJ1-1; D gene ambiguous. Germline-derived CDR1 and CDR2 are SGHDT and YYEEEE. Trimming removed 2 bases from V and 8 bases from J, with 7 bases in between. This CDR3 spans 11 amino acids. For the CDR3, the DNA is TGTGCCAGCAGCTTATCGGGAGAAGCTTTCTTT. Translation: CASSLSGEAFF. The full variable domain, in which reference TRBV5-6 and TRBJ1-1 provide the parts outside the CDR3, is DAGVTQSPTHLIKTRGQQVTLRCSPKSGHDTVSWYQQALGQGPQFIFQYYEEEERQRGNFPDRFSGHQFPNYSSELNVNALLLGDSALYLCASSLSGEAFFGQGTRLTVV.

This clone was seen only once. This sequence joins TRBV7-3 and TRBJ2-3; 7 bases fit TRBD2. Germline V gene sequence: CDR1 SGHTA, CDR2 FQGTGA. The CDR3 covers 14 residues. The J segment lost 6 bases and the V segment lost 2 bases, leaving 5 bases of the junction unmatched. CDR3 bases: TGTGCCAGCAGCTTACGGTTGGGAGGGGATACGCAGTATTTT. Residues: CASSLRLGGDTQYF. The entire variable domain, with the rest obtained from reference TRBV7-3 and TRBJ2-3, is as follows: GAGVSQTPSNKVTEKGKYVELRCDPISGHTALYWYRQSLGQGPEFLIYFQGTGAADDSGLPNDRFFAVRPEGSVSTLKIQRTERGDSAVYLCASSLRLGGDTQYFGPGTRLTVL.

The rearrangement joins TRBV3-1 (or the pseudogene TRBV3-2) to TRBJ1-4; D is unclear. Deletions cut 3 bases from V and 8 bases from J, with 7 bases between. The V gene's germline CDR1 is LGHDT and CDR2 YNNKEL (reference sequence). The CDR3 consists of 12 residues. CDR3 in amino acids: CASSQGREKLFF. CDR3 DNA sequence: TGTGCCAGCAGCCAGGGGAGAGAAAAACTGTTTTTT.

The chain combines TRBV27 with TRBJ1-5; possible D gene TRBD1, 5 bases. CDR3 length: 16 amino acids. Germline-derived CDR1 and CDR2 are MNHEY and SMNVEV (reference sequence). V lost 5 bases, J lost 5 bases, and 19 bases lay in between. DNA of the CDR3: TGTGCCAGCAGTAGTGGGGCGGGATACGCGTATCAGCCCCAGCATTTT. It encodes CASSSGAGYAYQPQHF.

This chain joins TRBV27 and TRBJ2-3; possible D gene TRBD1, 5 bases. Germline values: CDR1 MNHEY, CDR2 SMNVEV (reference sequence). Trimming removed 8 bases at V and 6 bases at J, with 21 bases between. The CDR3 totals 15 residues. CDR3 nucleotide sequence: TGTGCCAGCCTAGGATCAGGGCTCCTGGGCGATACGCAGTATTTT. This codes for CASLGSGLLGDTQYF.

The chain couples TRBV3-1 (or the pseudogene TRBV3-2) to TRBJ1-1; weak D call: TRBD1 (6 bases). The V end lost 2 bases, the J end lost 3 bases, and 13 bases lay between the germline ends. The CDR3 loop spans 15 amino acids. The V gene's germline CDR1 is LGHDT and CDR2 YNNKEL (reference sequence). CDR3 in amino acids: CASSQPGVVDTEAFF. In DNA form, the CDR3 reads TGTGCCAGCAGCCAACCAGGGGTGGTGGACACTGAAGCTTTCTTT.

The J gene is TRBJ2-7, the V gene TRBV7-6; the match to TRBD2 covers 8 bases. J was trimmed by 4 bases and V by 2 bases; bases with no gene match: 13. CDR3 length equals 17 residues. Germline CDR1 is SGHVS and CDR2 is FNYEAQ. The CDR3 region has the DNA TGTGCCAGCAGCTTATCTGGGGGGGCTAGCGGGCCTTACGAGCAGTACTTC. As protein: CASSLSGGASGPYEQYF.

The chain couples TRBV7-9 to TRBJ2-1; D perhaps matches TRBD2 (5 bases). Germline CDR1 reads SEHNR; CDR2 reads FQNEAQ (reference sequence). Trimming removed 5 bases at V and 6 bases at J, with 14 bases between. The CDR3 contains 14 residues. The CDR3 loop is CASSDRARGNEQFF. The CDR3 DNA reads as TGTGCCAGCAGCGACCGGGCCCGGGGCAATGAGCAGTTCTTC.

V and J are TRBV25-1 and TRBJ1-3; D is unresolved. This CDR3 is 15 amino acids long. CDR1 is MGHDK, CDR2 SYGVNS, per germline. Trimming cost V 5 bases and J 0 bases, with 11 bases left between them. DNA for the CDR3: TGTGCCAGCAGTACAGACGGATTCTCTGGAAACACCATATATTTT. Translation gives CASSTDGFSGNTIYF.

J is TRBJ2-7 and V is TRBV6-5; 8 bases are a match to TRBD1. Trimming cost V 9 bases and J 2 bases; bases outside gene matches: 9. The germline V gene has CDR1 MNHEY and CDR2 SVGAGI. The CDR3 extends over 14 amino acids. The CDR3 is CASTSGTGTYEQYV. CDR3 DNA: TGTGCCAGTACGTCCGGGACAGGAACCTACGAGCAGTACGTC.

The chain combines TRBV7-9 with TRBJ2-2; 9 bases line up with TRBD1. The trim removed 6 bases at V and 4 bases at J, leaving 12 bases unmatched. The V gene's germline CDR1 is SEHNR and CDR2 FQNEAQ (reference sequence). The length of the CDR3 is 17 residues. The CDR3 DNA reads as TGTGCCAGCAGATCTACCGACGGACAGGGGCCCACCGGGGAGCTGTTTTTT. This gives the protein CASRSTDGQGPTGELFF.

The chain couples TRBV7-3 to TRBJ2-5; perhaps TRBD2 as D (5 bases). Germline V lookup: CDR1 SGHTA, CDR2 FQGTGA. The germline V and J ends were trimmed by 0 bases and 7 bases, with 9 bases remaining between them. This CDR3 contains 13 residues. The DNA of the CDR3 is TGTGCCAGCAGCTTAACCCAGGCGGGGACCCAGTACTTC. Translating gives CASSLTQAGTQYF.

This chain links TRBV2 with TRBJ1-2, with a tentative D call TRBD1 (5 bases). Germline V CDR1 and CDR2: SNHLY, FYNNEI. V was cut by 7 bases and J by 8 bases, with 17 bases left in between. CDR3 length equals 13 residues. CDR3 sequence (DNA): TGTGCCAGCACCCCGGGGGTGATAGGAGGCTACACCTTC. This gives the protein CASTPGVIGGYTF.

The chain carries TRBV7-8 and TRBJ1-4, with 8 bases that match TRBD1. The ends lost 5 bases at V and 5 bases at J; junction bases unmatched: 10. The germline V gene has CDR1 SGHVS and CDR2 FQNEAQ. This CDR3 spans 16 amino acids. CDR3 region: CASSLDRTGRNEKLFF. CDR3 in DNA: TGTGCCAGCAGCCTTGACCGGACAGGGAGGAATGAAAAACTGTTTTTT.

CDR3 in amino acids: CASSSGHGSSYEQYF. The CDR3 DNA follows: TGTGCCAGCAGCTCGGGACACGGTAGCTCCTACGAGCAGTACTTC. V and J are TRBV7-2 and TRBJ2-7; weak D call: TRBD1 (6 bases). Germline V gene sequence: CDR1 SGHTA, CDR2 FQGNSA. The CDR3 totals 15 residues. With 4 bases removed from V and 0 bases from J, the gap between germline ends came to 13 bases.

This sequence joins TRBV6-5 and TRBJ1-5, with D unclear. Germline V lookup: CDR1 MNHEY, CDR2 SVGAGI. The CDR3 is made up of 15 amino acids. The V end lost 6 bases, the J end lost 0 bases, and 12 bases lay between the germline ends. This CDR3 is CASSPAGASNQPQHF. CDR3 nucleotides: TGTGCCAGCAGCCCCGCAGGCGCTAGCAATCAGCCCCAGCATTTT.

The rearrangement links TRBV2 to TRBJ1-5, with D uncertain. Germline lookup yields CDR1 SNHLY and CDR2 FYNNEI. Trimming took off 3 bases at V and 3 bases at J, with 12 bases between the two ends. The CDR3 loop spans 15 amino acids. The CDR3 bases are TGTGCCAGCAGTGATCTGCGGCAGACCAATCAGCCCCAGCATTTT. As protein: CASSDLRQTNQPQHF.

The V call is TRBV29-1, the J call TRBJ1-2, with 8 bases aligning to TRBD1. J lost 8 bases, V lost 6 bases, and 11 bases had no gene match. Germline V CDR1 and CDR2: SQVTM, ANQGSEA. The CDR3 extends over 13 amino acids. The CDR3 coding sequence is TGCAGCGTCCTTGAAGGACAGGGCGACGGCTACACCTTC. Encoded protein: CSVLEGQGDGYTF. The whole variable domain, remainder taken from reference TRBV29-1 and TRBJ1-2, is SAVISQKPSRDICQRGTSLTIQCQVDSQVTMMFWYRQQPGQSLTLIATANQGSEATYESGFVIDKFPISRPNLTFSTLTVSNMSPEDSSIYLCSVLEGQGDGYTFGSGTRLTVV.

The chain carries TRBV7-2 and TRBJ1-5, with D possibly TRBD1 on 5 matching bases. Germline values: CDR1 SGHTA, CDR2 FQGNSA. The CDR3 is 15 amino acids. The V and J ends lost 1 base and 7 bases respectively, with 14 bases between them. The CDR3 loop is CASSLDGQPFQPQHF. The CDR3 region has the DNA TGTGCCAGCAGCTTAGACGGACAACCATTCCAGCCCCAGCATTTT.

The rearrangement links TRBV6-1 to TRBJ1-3; 7 bases align to TRBD1. CDR3 size: 16 residues. J was trimmed by 3 bases and V by 4 bases; bases with no gene match: 9. CDR1 is MNHNS and CDR2 is SASEGT in the germline V gene. Here the CDR3 reads CASSAGTAHFGNTIYF. CDR3 nucleotide sequence: TGTGCCAGCAGTGCCGGGACAGCTCATTTTGGAAACACCATATATTTT.

The rearrangement uses TRBV28 and TRBJ1-6; D is unclear. This CDR3 comprises 17 residues. Between the trimmed V and J ends, which lost 2 bases and 7 bases, there was a span of 18 bases. Germline V gene data show CDR1 as MDHEN and CDR2 as SYDVKM. The CDR3 protein is CASSLPPLGSSNSPLHF. DNA of the CDR3: TGTGCCAGCAGTTTACCCCCCCTGGGCAGTTCGAATTCACCCCTCCACTTT.

V is TRBV19 and J is TRBJ1-3; D remains unclear. This CDR3 has 12 residues. CDR1 is LNHDA and CDR2 is SQIVND in the germline V gene (reference sequence). Trimming left V 5 bases short and J 8 bases short, with 10 bases between. The CDR3 DNA sequence: TGTGCCAGTAGTGCTTACGGGGACACCATATATTTT. Its protein product is CASSAYGDTIYF.

J is TRBJ2-2 and V is TRBV2; tentatively, D is TRBD1 (5 bases). Germline assignment: CDR1 SNHLY and CDR2 FYNNEI. The CDR3 covers 16 residues. Trimming took off 8 bases at V and 6 bases at J, with 22 bases between the two ends. The CDR3 reads CASGIGVFSGAGELFF. The CDR3 DNA reads TGTGCCAGCGGTATAGGGGTTTTCTCAGGCGCCGGGGAGCTGTTTTTT.

The chain couples TRBV5-1 to TRBJ2-5; D possibly corresponds to TRBD2 (5 bases). The germline CDR1 and CDR2 sequences are SGHRS and YFSETQ. Trimming took off 0 bases at V and 6 bases at J, with 18 bases between the two ends. This CDR3 has 16 amino acids. The CDR3, as DNA: TGCGCCAGCAGCTTGGGTGGGAGCGCTGGGATAAAGACCCAGTACTTC. Amino acids: CASSLGGSAGIKTQYF.